This TCR beta chain originates from a study of blood T cell repertoires in COVID-19. About the research overall: The samples span acute and convalescent COVID-19 from the United States, Italy and Spain. In each case, the material was cDNA or gDNA derived from T cells, B-cell-depleted T cells, or PBMCs.

CDR1 ENHRY and CDR2 SYGVKD come from the germline V gene. Trimming cost V 7 bases and J 7 bases; bases outside gene matches: 7. The CDR3 is 14 residues long. Some clones are missing from TCRdb's copy, which holds only in-frame ones; the method was immunoSEQ multiplex PCR. Among about 180,000 clones listed, approximately 89% were seen once. The sequenced sample was PBMCs or T cells enriched from blood (not recorded which). The clonotype originates from a woman in her thirties or forties with acute COVID-19. The V gene is TRBV10-3, the J gene TRBJ1-1; 12 bases align to TRBD1. The DNA for the CDR3 is TGTGCCATCACCCCGGGACAGGGGGCTGTTGAAGCTTTCTTT. This codes for CAITPGQGAVEAFF.